This T cell receptor beta chain was sequenced in a study of shared clonotypes between healthy human individuals. Study-wide points: Sampling was confined to blood; repertoires within tissues likely differ. Among non-shared clonotypes, generation probabilities were lower than among those shared by all four donors. Owing to a small donor count, the genetic and exposure-history diversity represented was limited.

The test was conducted at deep level. The table came from immunoSEQ multiplex PCR; TCRdb's copy has only in-frame clones and leaves some out. The sample yields approximately 740,000 clones, 74% seen once. A word on this clone: Its specificity is unknown.

Germline trimming cut 3 bases from V and 0 bases from J; bases unmatched to any gene: 5. Germline V lookup: CDR1 WNHNN, CDR2 SYGVQD (reference sequence). The CDR3 totals 15 residues. Sequenced material: memory CD4+ T cells sorted from blood. Regarding subset: CD45RA-negative fraction. The chain carries TRBV10-1 and TRBJ2-7; 7 bases fit TRBD1. This TCR was sampled from a woman between 25 and 40 years old in good health. The CDR3 nucleotides read TGCGCCAGCAGTGATTCCGGGACAGCCTCCTACGAGCAGTACTTC. The encoded protein is CASSDSGTASYEQYF.